The 15 T cell receptor beta chains presented below share a single source sample, sequenced in a study of a mutant IDH1 vaccine in newly diagnosed glioma. These receptors have no identified antigens. The table came from immunoSEQ multiplex PCR; TCRdb's copy has only in-frame clones and leaves some out. The sample has around 61,000 clones, 75% seen once. Regarding time point: week 47, end of study. All doses held 300 ug of mutant IDH1 20-mer peptide, with topical imiquimod. The sequences come from PBMCs, collected from a glioma patient whose treatment included an IDH1 peptide vaccine. The receptor source for this set is a man in his forties or fifties with glioma.

V and J are TRBV21-1 and TRBJ2-3; the table assigns TRBD2, which was not confirmed against the DNA. TRBV21-1 is a recognized pseudogene. The CDR3 covers 17 residues. The CDR3 loop reads CASSKLNREVFTDTQYF. The CDR3 DNA reads TGTGCCAGCAGCAAGCTAAATAGGGAGGTTTTCACAGATACGCAGTATTTT.

The J gene is TRBJ1-1, the V gene TRBV7-9; 7 nucleotides align to TRBD1. The J segment lost 3 bases and the V segment lost 3 bases, leaving 1 base of the junction unmatched. The CDR3 is made up of 13 amino acids. The germline V gene encodes CDR1 SEHNR and CDR2 FQNEAQ (reference sequence). CDR3 nucleotide sequence: TGTGCCAGCAGCTTGGACAGGCACACTGAAGCTTTCTTT. The encoded protein is CASSLDRHTEAFF.

This sequence joins TRBV7-2 and TRBJ2-1; D is possibly TRBD1 (6 bases). Germline lookup yields CDR1 SGHTA and CDR2 FQGNSA. The CDR3 loop spans 14 amino acids. V was shortened by 8 bases and J by 6 bases, with 17 bases between the two germline ends. The CDR3 protein is CASSAGVDSNEQFF. The CDR3 nucleotides read TGTGCCAGCTCGGCCGGAGTGGACAGCAATGAGCAGTTCTTC.

The rearrangement links TRBV4-3 to TRBJ2-1; TRBD2 matches at 10 bases. The CDR3 extends over 15 amino acids. After removal of 5 bases from V and 5 bases from J, the junction contained 6 bases not matched to a gene. The V gene's germline CDR1 is LGHNA and CDR2 YSLEER. The CDR3 region is CASSYGTSADNEQFF. The CDR3 DNA follows: TGCGCCAGCAGCTATGGGACTAGCGCTGACAATGAGCAGTTCTTC.

This clone was found a few times. The genes are TRBV10-3 and TRBJ1-5; the D gene is possibly TRBD1 (5 bases). Germline loops: CDR1 ENHRY, CDR2 SYGVKD. This CDR3 has 14 amino acids. V lost 0 bases and J 5 bases, leaving 8 bases between the germline ends. The DNA of the CDR3 is TGTGCCATCAGTGAGTCGGGACGGGATCAGCCCCAGCATTTT. It yields the protein CAISESGRDQPQHF.

V usage is TRBV9 and J usage is TRBJ1-3, with TRBD1 as a possible D gene (5 bases). Germline CDR1 reads SGDLS; CDR2 reads YYNGEE. Between the trimmed V and J ends, which lost 4 bases and 1 base, there was a span of 12 bases. This CDR3 has 15 residues. The CDR3 region is CASSPRGGSGNTIYF. Here the CDR3 DNA reads TGTGCCAGCAGCCCTCGGGGGGGATCTGGAAACACCATATATTTT.

The V and J genes are TRBV2 and TRBJ2-1; 7 bases align to TRBD1. V shed 2 bases, J shed 7 bases, and the junction held 14 bases outside the gene matches. CDR1 SNHLY and CDR2 FYNNEI come from the germline V gene. CDR3 length equals 17 residues. CDR3 region: CASSESWDRTFRNEQFF. DNA for the CDR3: TGTGCCAGCAGTGAATCCTGGGACAGAACCTTTCGGAATGAGCAGTTCTTC.

The chain couples TRBV14 to TRBJ1-4; D gene unclear. The CDR3 sequence is 14 residues long. V was pared by 4 bases and J by 0 bases, with 6 bases between. The germline V gene has CDR1 SGHDN and CDR2 FVKESK. The CDR3 here is CASSLRATNEKLFF. The CDR3, as DNA: TGTGCCAGCAGCCTCCGAGCAACTAATGAAAAACTGTTTTTT. The full variable domain, its missing parts supplied by reference TRBV14 and TRBJ1-4, is EAGVTQFPSHSVIEKGQTVTLRCDPISGHDNLYWYRRVMGKEIKFLLHFVKESKQDESGMPNNRFLAERTGGTYSTLKVQPAELEDSGVYFCASSLRATNEKLFFGSGTQLSVL.

The chain carries TRBV9 and TRBJ2-1; D is possibly TRBD1 (6 bases). V dropped 0 bases and J dropped 8 bases, with 9 bases sitting between them. Germline V gene lookup returns CDR1 SGDLS and CDR2 YYNGEE. This CDR3 is built from 13 residues. Written as DNA, the CDR3 is TGTGCCAGCAGCGTAGGCGAGGGGGATGAGCAGTTCTTC. Translating gives CASSVGEGDEQFF. The full variable domain, completed using reference TRBV9 and TRBJ2-1, is DSGVTQTPKHLITATGQRVTLRCSPRSGDLSVYWYQQSLDQGLQFLIQYYNGEERAKGNILERFSAQQFPDLHSELNLSSLELGDSALYFCASSVGEGDEQFFGPGTRLTVL.

The CDR3 sequence: CASSLGFNYGYTF. CDR3 DNA sequence: TGTGCCAGCAGCCTCGGGTTTAACTATGGCTACACCTTC. The rearrangement joins TRBV27 to TRBJ1-2, with D uncertain. Germline lookup yields CDR1 MNHEY and CDR2 SMNVEV (reference sequence). The CDR3 runs 13 residues. V was trimmed by 6 bases and J by 1 base, leaving 9 bases between them.

This chain uses TRBV6-5 with TRBJ1-5; D is possibly TRBD1 (5 bases). Germline V lookup: CDR1 MNHEY, CDR2 SVGAGI. V was trimmed by 4 bases and J by 2 bases, leaving 15 bases between them. This CDR3 spans 16 amino acids. CDR3 residues: CASSSPSRDGNQPQHF. Written as DNA, the CDR3 is TGTGCCAGCAGTTCCCCCTCCCGGGACGGCAATCAGCCCCAGCATTTT.

The chain links TRBV6-5 to TRBJ1-5; D unresolved. The CDR3 extends over 15 amino acids. Germline CDR1 is MNHEY and CDR2 is SVGAGI. V was pared by 0 bases and J by 3 bases, with 9 bases between. The CDR3 sequence: CASSYSGGLNQPQHF. The CDR3 DNA is TGTGCCAGCAGTTACTCCGGCGGGCTCAATCAGCCCCAGCATTTT.

The chain combines TRBV6-1 with TRBJ2-2, with 9 positions matching TRBD1. After removal of 4 bases from V and 6 bases from J, the junction contained 6 bases not matched to a gene. The CDR3 loop spans 15 amino acids. Per the germline V gene, CDR1 is MNHNS and CDR2 is SASEGT. The CDR3 sequence: CASSVSGQGAGELFF. Here the CDR3 DNA reads TGTGCCAGCAGTGTCTCGGGACAGGGCGCCGGGGAGCTGTTTTTT.

This clone has a single count. This chain uses TRBV25-1 with TRBJ2-7; no clear D gene. V lost 1 base and J 1 base, leaving 8 bases between the germline ends. The germline V gene has CDR1 MGHDK and CDR2 SYGVNS. This CDR3 region has 14 residues. CDR3 amino acids: CASSEFGPSYEQYF. In DNA, the CDR3 is TGTGCCAGCAGTGAATTTGGACCTTCCTACGAGCAGTACTTC.

The chain's CDR3 is CASSRTRTSGTTDTQYF. DNA of the CDR3: TGCGCCAGCAGCCGAACCCGGACTAGCGGAACCACAGATACGCAGTATTTT. This chain uses TRBV4-1 with TRBJ2-3, with TRBD2 matching over 10 bases. The germline V gene has CDR1 MGHRA and CDR2 YSYEKL. The CDR3 runs to 17 residues. The junction had 9 bases not matched to a gene; V was cut back by 4 bases and J by 2 bases.